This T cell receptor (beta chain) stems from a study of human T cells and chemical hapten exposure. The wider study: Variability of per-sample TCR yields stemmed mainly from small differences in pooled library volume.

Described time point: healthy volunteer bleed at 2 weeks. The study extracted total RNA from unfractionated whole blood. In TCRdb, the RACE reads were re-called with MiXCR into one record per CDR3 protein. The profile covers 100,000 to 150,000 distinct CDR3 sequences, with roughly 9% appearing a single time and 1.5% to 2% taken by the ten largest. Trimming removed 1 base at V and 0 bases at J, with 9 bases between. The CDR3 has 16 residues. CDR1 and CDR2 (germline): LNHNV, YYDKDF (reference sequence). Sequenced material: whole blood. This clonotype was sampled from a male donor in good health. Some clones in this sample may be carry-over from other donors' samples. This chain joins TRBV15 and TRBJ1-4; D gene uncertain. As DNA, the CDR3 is TGTGCCACCAGCAGAGTACAGTTTGCAACTAATGAAAAACTGTTTTTT. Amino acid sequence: CATSRVQFATNEKLFF.